This T cell receptor (beta chain) came from a study of OX40 agonist ivuxolimab in advanced cancers. On the study more broadly: While on treatment, patients had intravenous ivuxolimab at 0.01 to 10 mg/kg every 2 weeks.

Details on this clone: What it recognizes is unknown.

Whole-study results and caveats: Expanded clones tended on average to be more numerous among CD8+ T cells than CD4+.

The table came from immunoSEQ multiplex PCR; TCRdb's copy has only in-frame clones and leaves some out. The sample lists tens of thousands of clones; 89% were seen once. CDR1 and CDR2 from the germline V gene are SEHNR and FQNEAQ (reference sequence). The ends were cut back, 6 bases at V and 8 bases at J, with 10 bases in the middle. This CDR3 has 12 amino acids. This sequence joins TRBV7-9 and TRBJ1-4; TRBD1 is a possible D gene (6 bases). Material: CD4+ or CD8+ T cells sorted from blood, obtained in a trial of the OX40 agonist ivuxolimab. The receptor was derived from an adult with an advanced solid tumor such as melanoma, head and neck, liver or kidney cancer. The DNA of the CDR3 is TGTGCCAGCAGTTTAACAGGGGAAAAACTGTTTTTT. Protein sequence: CASSLTGEKLFF.